Below are 16 T cell receptor beta chains sequenced from a single sample in a study of human T cells and chemical hapten exposure. Time point: patch test 3, about 24 weeks after DPC sensitization. Treatment here: therapeutic diphenylcyclopropenone sensitization with weekly scalp DPC. TCRdb reprocessed the RACE reads via MiXCR and lists one record per CDR3 protein. The sample consists of some 91,000 distinct CDR3 sequences, 25% to 30% of them appearing once. This material consisted of whole blood, taken in connection with sensitization to the hapten diphenylcyclopropenone (DPC). The receptors derive from a man in his forties with alopecia areata. Some clones in this sample may be carry-over from other donors' samples.

In this sample, this clonotype turned up many times. The rearrangement links TRBV12-3 or TRBV12-4 to TRBJ2-2; no clear D. This CDR3 is built from 13 residues. V dropped 2 bases and J dropped 3 bases, with 4 bases sitting between them. In nucleotides, the CDR3 is TGTGCCAGCAGTTTATTGGACACCGGGGAGCTGTTTTTT. As protein: CASSLLDTGELFF.

In its sample, this clonotype was seen many times. The chain joins TRBV7-2 to TRBJ2-7, with D perhaps TRBD1 or TRBD2 (5 bases each). This CDR3 is 14 amino acids long. V was pared by 5 bases and J by 0 bases, with 11 bases between. Looked up from germline, CDR1 is SGHTA and CDR2 is FQGNSA. CDR3 loop: CASSRDQSSYEQYF. The CDR3 DNA reads TGTGCCAGCAGCCGGGACCAAAGCTCCTACGAGCAGTACTTC.

This clonotype was seen ten or more times. J is TRBJ1-5 and V is TRBV18; no clear D gene. Trimming took 2 bases from V and 4 from J, leaving 12 bases between them. Germline CDR1 is KGHSH and CDR2 is LQKENI. The CDR3 has 15 amino acids. CDR3 nucleotides: TGTGCCAGCTCACCAGATCGGGTTAAGAATCAGCCCCAGCATTTT. It codes for CASSPDRVKNQPQHF.

This sequence joins TRBV9 and TRBJ2-7; D gene uncertain. CDR3 length equals 16 residues. Germline-derived CDR1 and CDR2 are SGDLS and YYNGEE. V was cut by 0 bases and J by 1 base, with 14 bases left in between. CDR3: CASSVADRPESYEQYF. The CDR3 DNA follows: TGTGCCAGCAGCGTAGCCGACCGCCCAGAGTCCTACGAGCAGTACTTC.

There are a few counts of this clonotype. The CDR3 sequence: CASSSWRTEAYEQYF. In nucleotides, the CDR3 is TGCGCCAGCAGCTCCTGGCGGACAGAAGCCTACGAGCAGTACTTC. V is TRBV5-1 and J is TRBJ2-7; possibly TRBD1 for D (6 bases). The CDR3 spans 15 residues. The germline V gene encodes CDR1 SGHRS and CDR2 YFSETQ. V dropped 3 bases and J dropped 2 bases, with 15 bases sitting between them.

This clonotype came up a few times. The chain has TRBV5-5 and TRBJ2-5, with D hard to call. CDR3 length: 12 amino acids. Germline CDR1 SGHKS, CDR2 YYEKEE (reference sequence). The V and J ends lost 1 base and 5 bases respectively, with 6 bases between them. Here the CDR3 reads CASSLSLETQYF. In nucleotides, the CDR3 is TGTGCCAGCAGCTTGAGTCTTGAGACCCAGTACTTC.

This chain joins TRBV20-1 and TRBJ1-1; D unclear. There are 12 residues in the CDR3. The germline gives CDR1 DFQATT, CDR2 SNEGSKA (reference sequence). The V and J ends lost 5 bases and 5 bases respectively, with 12 bases between them. CDR3 nucleotide sequence: TGCAGTGCTCGCCAAAGGCTGACTGAAGCTTTCTTT. Translation gives CSARQRLTEAFF.

The gene calls are TRBV25-1 and TRBJ1-2, with a tentative D call TRBD1 (5 bases). The CDR3 loop spans 14 amino acids. The germline CDR1 and CDR2 sequences are MGHDK and SYGVNS. V was shortened by 4 bases and J by 9 bases, with 18 bases between the two germline ends. This chain's CDR3 is CASSGEYRFSRYTF. CDR3 sequence (DNA): TGTGCCAGCAGTGGAGAGTACAGGTTCTCTCGCTACACCTTC.

This clonotype was counted between two and nine times. This sequence joins TRBV27 and TRBJ2-1; weak D call: TRBD1 (6 bases). Trimming took off 3 bases at V and 2 bases at J, with 11 bases between the two ends. The CDR3 sequence is 15 residues long. In germline, CDR1 is MNHEY, CDR2 SMNVEV (reference sequence). CDR3 DNA: TGTGCCAGCAGTTTCCCTGACAGGCCCTACAATGAGCAGTTCTTC. Its translation: CASSFPDRPYNEQFF.

In its sample, this clonotype was seen a few times. The rearrangement joins TRBV6-5 to TRBJ2-7, with D maybe TRBD2 (5 bases). Trimming took off 0 bases at V and 3 bases at J, with 12 bases between the two ends. The germline gives CDR1 MNHEY, CDR2 SVGAGI. The CDR3 sequence is 15 residues long. The CDR3 DNA follows: TGTGCCAGCAGTTACTCGAGAAGCGGAAGCTACGAGCAGTACTTC. Translation gives CASSYSRSGSYEQYF.

Here the CDR3 reads CASSQERQGVNEQYF. In nucleotides, the CDR3 is TGTGCCAGCAGCCAAGAGAGACAGGGGGTGAACGAGCAGTACTTC. The gene calls are TRBV3-1 and TRBJ2-7, with TRBD1 identical over 9 bases. Trimming at V came to 0 bases and at J to 5 bases, leaving 5 bases not matched to a gene. The CDR3 consists of 15 residues. Germline CDR1 is LGHDT and CDR2 is YNNKEL (reference sequence).

This clonotype was counted a few times. CDR3 DNA: TGTGCCAGCAGCCCACTGACAGCGAGCTCCTATAATTCACCCCTCCACTTT. Translating gives CASSPLTASSYNSPLHF. The V and J genes are TRBV28 and TRBJ1-6; the D gene is possibly TRBD1 (5 bases). This CDR3 comprises 17 residues. Germline V CDR1 and CDR2: MDHEN, SYDVKM. V lost 6 bases and J lost 0, with 15 bases in between.

V is TRBV7-9 and J is TRBJ1-2, with D uncertain. Germline V gives CDR1 SEHNR, CDR2 FQNEAQ (reference sequence). V was trimmed by 5 bases and J by 4 bases, leaving 14 bases between them. This CDR3 spans 14 amino acids. The DNA of the CDR3 is TGTGCCAGCAGCCAGGTCGCCAGTCTCTATGGCTACACCTTC. Its protein is CASSQVASLYGYTF.

V gene TRBV12-3 or TRBV12-4 combines with J gene TRBJ1-1, with D uncertain. The V and J ends lost 3 bases and 2 bases respectively, with 7 bases between them. The CDR3 length is 13 residues. The CDR3 region has the DNA TGTGCCAGCAGTTTGCCGGCCAACACTGAAGCTTTCTTT. Residues: CASSLPANTEAFF.

This clonotype was seen more than once but under ten times. The rearrangement uses TRBV20-1 and TRBJ2-7, with 7 bases fitting TRBD2. CDR1 is DFQATT, CDR2 SNEGSKA, per germline (reference sequence). The CDR3 runs to 16 residues. Losses at the gene ends were 0 bases for V and 4 bases for J; bases not matched to a gene: 12. The CDR3 DNA follows: TGCAGTGCTAGAGATAGGATGGCGGGAGAGTCTTACGAGCAGTACTTC. It translates to CSARDRMAGESYEQYF.

The chain employs TRBV7-9 and TRBJ1-5; D gene uncertain. Trimming left V 5 bases short and J 2 bases short, with 13 bases between. The CDR3 is 15 residues long. The germline CDR1 and CDR2 sequences are SEHNR and FQNEAQ (reference sequence). The CDR3 DNA reads as TGTGCCAGCAGCCCCGGCGCCTCTGGCAATCAGCCCCAGCATTTT. This sequence encodes CASSPGASGNQPQHF. The entire variable domain, with the rest obtained from reference TRBV7-9 and TRBJ1-5, is as follows: DTGVSQNPRHKITKRGQNVTFRCDPISEHNRLYWYRQTLGQGPEFLTYFQNEAQLEKSRLLSDRFSAERPKGSFSTLEIQRTEQGDSAMYLCASSPGASGNQPQHFGDGTRLSIL.